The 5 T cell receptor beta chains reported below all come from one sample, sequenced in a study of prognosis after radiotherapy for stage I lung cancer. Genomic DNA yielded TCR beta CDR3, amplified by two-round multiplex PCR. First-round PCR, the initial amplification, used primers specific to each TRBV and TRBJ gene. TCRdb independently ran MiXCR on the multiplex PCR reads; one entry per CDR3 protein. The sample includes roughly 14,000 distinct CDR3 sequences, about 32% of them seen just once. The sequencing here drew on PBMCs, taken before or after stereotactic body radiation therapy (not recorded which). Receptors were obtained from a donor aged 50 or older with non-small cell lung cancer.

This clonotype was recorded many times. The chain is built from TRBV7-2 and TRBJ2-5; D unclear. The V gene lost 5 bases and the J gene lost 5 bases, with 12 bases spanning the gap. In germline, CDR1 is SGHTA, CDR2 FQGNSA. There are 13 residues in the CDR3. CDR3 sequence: CASSIRIWETQYF. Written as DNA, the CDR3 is TGTGCCAGCAGCATTAGAATCTGGGAGACCCAGTACTTC.

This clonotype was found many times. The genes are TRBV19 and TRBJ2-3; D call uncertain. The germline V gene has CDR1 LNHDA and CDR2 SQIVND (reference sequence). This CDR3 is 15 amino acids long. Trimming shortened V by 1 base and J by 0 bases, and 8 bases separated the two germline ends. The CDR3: CASSIGPDSTDTQYF. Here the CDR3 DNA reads TGTGCCAGTAGTATAGGCCCAGATAGCACAGATACGCAGTATTTT.

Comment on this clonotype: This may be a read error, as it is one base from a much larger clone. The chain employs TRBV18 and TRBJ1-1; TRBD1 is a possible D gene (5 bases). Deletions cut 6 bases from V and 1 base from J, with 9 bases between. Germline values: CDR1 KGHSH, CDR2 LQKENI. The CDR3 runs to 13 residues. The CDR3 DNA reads TGTGCCAGCTCGGCAGGGAAGAACACTGAAGCTTTCTTT. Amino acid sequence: CASSAGKNTEAFF. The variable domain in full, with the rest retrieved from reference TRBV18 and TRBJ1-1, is NAGVMQNPRHLVRRRGQEARLRCSPMKGHSHVYWYRQLPEEGLKFMVYLQKENIIDESGMPKERFSAEFPKEGPSILRIQQVVRGDSAAYFCASSAGKNTEAFFGQGTRLTVV.

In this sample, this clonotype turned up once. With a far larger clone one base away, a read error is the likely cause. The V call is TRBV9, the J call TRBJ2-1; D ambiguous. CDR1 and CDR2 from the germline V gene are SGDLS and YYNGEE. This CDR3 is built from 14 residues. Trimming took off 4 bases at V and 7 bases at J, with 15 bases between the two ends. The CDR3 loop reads CASSLNSVGNEQFF. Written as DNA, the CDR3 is TGTGCCAGCAGCCTCAACTCGGTGGGGAATGAGCAGTTCTTC.

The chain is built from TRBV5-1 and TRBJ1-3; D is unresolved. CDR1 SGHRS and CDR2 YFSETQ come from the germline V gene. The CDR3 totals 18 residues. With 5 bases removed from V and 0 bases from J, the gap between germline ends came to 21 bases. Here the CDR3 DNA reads TGCGCCAGCAGTTTGCGGGCCCTAATATGGGTCTCTGGAAACACCATATATTTT. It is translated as CASSLRALIWVSGNTIYF.